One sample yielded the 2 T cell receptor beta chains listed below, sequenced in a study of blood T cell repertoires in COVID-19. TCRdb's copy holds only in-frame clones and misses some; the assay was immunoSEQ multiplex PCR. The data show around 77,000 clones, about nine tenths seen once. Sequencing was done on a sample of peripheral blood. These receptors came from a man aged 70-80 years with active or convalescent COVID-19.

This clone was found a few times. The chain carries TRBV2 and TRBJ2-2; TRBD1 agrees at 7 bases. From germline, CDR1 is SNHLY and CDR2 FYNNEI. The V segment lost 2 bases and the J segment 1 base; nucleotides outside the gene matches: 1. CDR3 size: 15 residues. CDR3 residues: CASSERQGNTGELFF. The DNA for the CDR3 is TGTGCCAGCAGTGAACGACAGGGGAACACCGGGGAGCTGTTTTTT.

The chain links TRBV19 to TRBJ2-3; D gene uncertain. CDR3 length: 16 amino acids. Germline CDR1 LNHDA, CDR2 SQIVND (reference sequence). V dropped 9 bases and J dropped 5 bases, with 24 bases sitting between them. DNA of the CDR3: TGTGCCAGCAGCACCAAACGCGGTTTCCAACAAGATACGCAGTATTTT. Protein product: CASSTKRGFQQDTQYF.